Each of the 21 T cell receptor beta chains below was sequenced from the same sample in a study of a mutant IDH1 vaccine in newly diagnosed glioma. As to time point: week 11, during vaccination. One vaccine dose held 300 ug of mutant IDH1 20-mer peptide and came with topical imiquimod. This table comes from immunoSEQ multiplex PCR, and its TCRdb copy is limited to in-frame clones, with some not included. Here the sample spans 55,000 to 65,000 clones, roughly 80% being singletons. Their specific antigens are unknown. The material was PBMCs, obtained from a glioma patient whose treatment included an IDH1 peptide vaccine. The receptors stem from a young man with glioma.

In this sample, this clone turned up once. This rearrangement joins TRBV5-1 to TRBJ1-1; a possible D gene is TRBD1 (5 bases). The CDR3 runs 16 residues. V was shortened by 0 bases and J by 3 bases, with 15 bases between the two germline ends. CDR1 is SGHRS and CDR2 is YFSETQ in the germline V gene. CDR3 bases: TGCGCCAGCAGCTTGGAGTGGACCGGGACCTACACTGAAGCTTTCTTT. Translated: CASSLEWTGTYTEAFF. The variable domain in full, with the rest retrieved from reference TRBV5-1 and TRBJ1-1, is KAGVTQTPRYLIKTRGQQVTLSCSPISGHRSVSWYQQTPGQGLQFLFEYFSETQRNKGNFPGRFSGRQFSNSRSEMNVSTLELGDSALYLCASSLEWTGTYTEAFFGQGTRLTVV.

Turning to this clone: The junction shows a germline mismatch at one end, possibly a read error. The chain has TRBV10-3 and TRBJ1-1; 7 bases line up with TRBD1. Germline V gene sequence: CDR1 ENHRY, CDR2 SYGVKD. The CDR3 spans 16 residues. The CDR3 nucleotides are TGTGCCATCAGTGAGGACAGGGCGGCGGTGAACATTGAAGCTTTCTTT. Encoded protein: CAISEDRAAVNIEAFF.

This chain uses TRBV5-1 with TRBJ2-7; D unresolved. The V end lost 4 bases, the J end lost 5 bases, and 13 bases lay between the germline ends. This CDR3 comprises 13 residues. Germline-derived CDR1 and CDR2 are SGHRS and YFSETQ. The CDR3 sequence is CASSPRLVDEQYF. As DNA, the CDR3 is TGCGCCAGCAGCCCGAGGTTGGTCGACGAGCAGTACTTC.

The J gene is TRBJ2-5, the V gene TRBV6-1; D remains ambiguous. V lost 8 bases, J lost 1 base, and 8 bases lay in between. The germline gives CDR1 MNHNS, CDR2 SASEGT. The CDR3 is 12 amino acids. The chain's CDR3 is CASAGTQETQYF. CDR3 bases: TGTGCCAGCGCCGGTACCCAAGAGACCCAGTACTTC.

This clone showed up just once. The V and J genes are TRBV28 and TRBJ2-2; D not certain. CDR3 length: 14 residues. The V end was cut by 8 bases, the J end by 4 bases, with 14 bases between. Germline V lookup: CDR1 MDHEN, CDR2 SYDVKM. This chain's CDR3 is CASGRFGGTGELFF. Here the CDR3 DNA reads TGTGCCAGCGGCCGTTTTGGCGGCACCGGGGAGCTGTTTTTT.

The chain recombines TRBV11-2 with TRBJ1-4, with D possibly being TRBD1 (5 bases). CDR3 length equals 14 residues. The V end lost 4 bases, the J end lost 8 bases, and 14 bases lay between the germline ends. Per germline, CDR1 SGHAT and CDR2 FQNNGV. The CDR3 loop is CASSSTVAGEKLFF. CDR3 nucleotides: TGTGCCAGCAGCTCGACAGTCGCTGGGGAAAAACTGTTTTTT.

This chain uses TRBV5-4 with TRBJ2-7; D ambiguous. Germline CDR1 SGHNT, CDR2 YYREEE (reference sequence). This CDR3 region has 14 residues. Trimming removed 0 bases at V and 1 base at J, with 8 bases between. CDR3 in DNA: TGTGCCAGCAGCTTGGAGTTCGGGTCCTACGAGCAGTACTTC. Protein product: CASSLEFGSYEQYF.

This rearrangement joins TRBV29-1 to TRBJ1-2; unclear D gene. Germline assignment: CDR1 SQVTM and CDR2 ANQGSEA. Trimming took off 2 bases at V and 7 bases at J, with 14 bases between the two ends. There are 13 residues in the CDR3. The CDR3 DNA is TGCAGCGTTGAATTACTTCGGTCTGGTGGCTACACCTTC. The encoded protein is CSVELLRSGGYTF.

This clone was seen only a few times. A junction end diverges from the germline sequence, so it may reflect a read error. The V and J genes are TRBV7-2 and TRBJ1-1; D is possibly TRBD1 (5 bases). Germline lookup yields CDR1 SGHTA and CDR2 FQGNSA. The CDR3 covers 13 residues. CDR3 DNA: TGTGCCAGCACCTTAACCGGGACCACTGAAGCTTTCTTT. Amino acids: CASTLTGTTEAFF.

This chain connects TRBV21-1 to TRBJ1-6. TRBV21-1 is listed as a pseudogene. The CDR3 has 17 amino acids. This chain's CDR3 is CASSFAVGVSSHSPLHF. CDR3 coding DNA: TGTGCCAGCAGCTTTGCCGTGGGGGTAAGTTCGCATTCACCCCTCCACTTT.

This chain connects TRBV23-1 to TRBJ1-1; 7 bases are shared with TRBD1. TRBV23-1 belongs to the ORF category, with a function that is uncertain. The CDR3 contains 13 residues. Trimming took 10 bases from V and 0 from J; bases not matched to a gene: 5. The CDR3 DNA sequence: TGCGCCACTCGGGACAGCATGAACACTGAAGCTTTCTTT. Its protein product is CATRDSMNTEAFF.

This clone was recorded a few times. The V and J genes are TRBV9 and TRBJ2-3; D call uncertain. The length of the CDR3 is 15 residues. The germline V gene has CDR1 SGDLS and CDR2 YYNGEE. V dropped 0 bases and J dropped 2 bases, with 10 bases sitting between them. As DNA, the CDR3 is TGTGCCAGCAGCGTAGATGGCAGTCACACAGATACGCAGTATTTT. Protein product: CASSVDGSHTDTQYF.

The gene calls are TRBV5-4 and TRBJ2-5, with D perhaps assigned TRBD1 or TRBD2 (5 bases each). Looked up from germline, CDR1 is SGHNT and CDR2 is YYREEE (reference sequence). CDR3 length: 15 amino acids. Trimming left V 2 bases short and J 5 bases short, with 16 bases between. This CDR3 reads CASSFLGTGDETQYF. The DNA for the CDR3 is TGTGCCAGCAGCTTCCTAGGGACCGGAGACGAGACCCAGTACTTC. Together with reference TRBV5-4 and TRBJ2-5, the CDR3 gives the full variable domain: ETGVTQSPTHLIKTRGQQVTLRCSSQSGHNTVSWYQQALGQGPQFIFQYYREEENGRGNFPPRFSGLQFPNYSSELNVNALELDDSALYLCASSFLGTGDETQYFGPGTRLLVL.

This clone was counted a single time. The chain recombines TRBV7-2 with TRBJ1-1; possibly TRBD1 for D (6 bases). Trimming stripped 3 bases from V and 4 bases from J, with 9 bases between. The CDR3 has 13 amino acids. Germline lookup yields CDR1 SGHTA and CDR2 FQGNSA. The CDR3 nucleotides are TGTGCCAGCAGCTTCCCGACAGGCACTGAAGCTTTCTTT. Translated, it gives CASSFPTGTEAFF.

On this clone itself: This sample includes further DNA sequences coding for the same CDR3. This chain uses TRBV7-2 with TRBJ2-1, with D perhaps being TRBD1 or TRBD2 (6 bases each). The CDR3 covers 15 residues. The germline V and J ends were trimmed by 0 bases and 4 bases, with 10 bases remaining between them. The germline V gene has CDR1 SGHTA and CDR2 FQGNSA. The CDR3 region is CASSLAGGPYNEQFF. The CDR3 nucleotides are TGTGCCAGCAGCTTAGCGGGGGGCCCTTACAATGAGCAGTTCTTC.

The chain carries TRBV30 and TRBJ2-1, with TRBD2 identical over 9 bases. Germline V gene lookup returns CDR1 GTSNPN and CDR2 SVGIG (reference sequence). Losses at the gene ends were 2 bases for V and 7 bases for J; bases not matched to a gene: 3. The CDR3 covers 13 residues. CDR3 DNA sequence: TGTGCCTGGAGTTTGGGACTAGCTAATGAGCAGTTCTTC. Translated, it gives CAWSLGLANEQFF.

The chain combines TRBV7-2 with TRBJ2-7; D is uncertain. The CDR3 has 13 residues. Germline V gene lookup returns CDR1 SGHTA and CDR2 FQGNSA. Trimming took off 5 bases at V and 4 bases at J, with 12 bases between the two ends. CDR3 region: CASSPSYLYEQYF. DNA for the CDR3: TGTGCCAGCAGCCCATCCTATCTTTACGAGCAGTACTTC.

This chain connects TRBV18 to TRBJ2-1; 14 bases match TRBD2. This CDR3 is 16 amino acids long. Germline V lookup: CDR1 KGHSH, CDR2 LQKENI. Germline trimming cut 8 bases from V and 4 bases from J; bases unmatched to any gene: 7. CDR3 region: CASAPGTSGRYNEQFF. The CDR3 coding sequence is TGTGCCAGCGCCCCCGGGACTAGCGGGAGATACAATGAGCAGTTCTTC.

The chain links TRBV6-6 to TRBJ1-2; 11 nucleotides agree with TRBD1. Trimming at V came to 2 bases and at J to 5 bases, leaving 7 bases not matched to a gene. Germline loops: CDR1 MNHNY, CDR2 SVGAGI (reference sequence). CDR3 length: 16 residues. The CDR3 loop reads CASSYGRDRGLYGYTF. For the CDR3, the DNA is TGTGCCAGCAGTTACGGGCGGGACAGGGGGTTATATGGCTACACCTTC.

Remarks on this clone: The sample holds other DNA sequences that translate to the same CDR3. The chain carries TRBV5-4 and TRBJ2-5, with 9 positions matching TRBD1. Germline V CDR1 and CDR2: SGHNT, YYREEE (reference sequence). The trim removed 5 bases at V and 5 bases at J, leaving 10 bases unmatched. The CDR3 contains 15 residues. The CDR3 loop reads CASRGQGGREETQYF. The CDR3 region has the DNA TGTGCCAGCAGGGGACAGGGAGGGAGAGAGGAGACCCAGTACTTC.

The CDR3 loop is CASSQRTSGESTDTQYF. CDR3 nucleotide sequence: TGTGCCAGCAGCCAGAGGACTAGCGGGGAATCCACAGATACGCAGTATTTT. The chain has TRBV4-2 and TRBJ2-3; 12 bases match TRBD2. This CDR3 contains 17 residues. V was clipped by 3 bases and J by 2 bases; unmatched bases: 6. The germline V gene encodes CDR1 LGHNA and CDR2 YNFKEQ.